Listed below are T cell receptor beta chains from one sample, sequenced in a study of blood T cell repertoires in COVID-19. Profiling relied on immunoSEQ multiplex PCR, and the TCRdb table lists in-frame clones only, not all of them. The table records about 240,000 clones, roughly 80% of them present only once. The sample was peripheral blood. All receptors derive from a woman aged 55-69 years with active or convalescent COVID-19. Both conserved end residues are part of each CDR3. Each record gives: J gene, clone size, V gene, D gene, CDR3 DNA, CDR3 protein. The D gene is left open where the match is weak. Clone size is shown for a subset of rows, as once, few, many or a class of expanded clone.

TRBJ1-6 | NA | TRBV13 | NA | TGTGCCAGCAGCTTATACCCTGAGGGGGATAATTCACCCCTCCACTTT | CASSLYPEGDNSPLHF
TRBJ1-6 | NA | TRBV10-3 | TRBD1 | TGTGCCATCGGACAGGGAAATTCACCCCTCCACTTT | CAIGQGNSPLHF
TRBJ1-5 | NA | TRBV6-5 | TRBD1 | TGTGCCAGCAGTCCGGACAGGGGGCGACAACAGCCCCAGCATTTT | CASSPDRGRQQPQHF
TRBJ1-1 | few | TRBV27 | TRBD1 | TGTGCCAGCAGTTCCACTAAGACAGGGGTAAACATGAACACTGAAGCTTTCTTT | CASSSTKTGVNMNTEAFF
TRBJ1-2 | NA | TRBV27 | TRBD1 | TGTGCCAGCAGTTTAGGACAGGGAGGAGGGTACACCTTC | CASSLGQGGGYTF
TRBJ1-5 | NA | TRBV19 | NA | TGTGCCAGTAGTATATTCGGGGTAGGCAATCAGCCCCAGCATTTT | CASSIFGVGNQPQHF
TRBJ1-1 | NA | TRBV7-9 | TRBD1 | TGTGCCAGCAGCTTAGTGAGGGGACAGGTCAGGAGGGCGAACACTGAAGCTTTCTTT | CASSLVRGQVRRANTEAFF
TRBJ1-5 | NA | TRBV27 | NA | TGTGCCAGCAGCGCCCGGCCCGGGATAAGTGAGCCCCAGCATTTT | CASSARPGISEPQHF
TRBJ2-3 | NA | TRBV2 | TRBD1 | TGTGCCAGCCCCCCCCCGGGACAGCCCTCCACAGATACGCAGTATTTT | CASPPPGQPSTDTQYF
TRBJ1-2 | NA | TRBV4-3 | TRBD1 | TGCGCCAGCAGCCAGCTCACAGGGACAGCCTATGGCTACACCTTC | CASSQLTGTAYGYTF
TRBJ1-2 | NA | TRBV19 | NA | TGTGCCAGTAGATCCCCGGGTCTCTATGGCTACACCTTC | CASRSPGLYGYTF
TRBJ1-6 | NA | TRBV11-3 | NA | TGTGCCAGCAGCCTTGGAGGATCCTATAATTCACCCCTCCACTTT | CASSLGGSYNSPLHF
TRBJ2-7 | NA | TRBV9 | NA | TGTGCCAGCAGCGTAGAGGGGCGGACAGATCGACAGGGAGGTAGGTACGAGCAGTACTTC | CASSVEGRTDRQGGRYEQYF
TRBJ1-4 | few | TRBV19 | TRBD1 | TGTGCCAGTAGCGGCCGACCGACAGGGGCTGAAAAACTGTTTTTT | CASSGRPTGAEKLFF
TRBJ1-2 | NA | TRBV19 | TRBD1 | TGTGCCAGTAGTATCGGGGGGACAGGAATAACCTATGGCTACACCTTC | CASSIGGTGITYGYTF
TRBJ1-2 | NA | TRBV7-9 | TRBD1 | TGTGCCAGCAGCCGGCTCCCGGCAGGGGGCAACTATGGCTACACCTTC | CASSRLPAGGNYGYTF
TRBJ2-1 | NA | TRBV19 | NA | TGTGCCAGTAGTTATAACTACAATGAGCAGTTCTTC | CASSYNYNEQFF
TRBJ1-2 | NA | TRBV27 | NA | TGTGCCAGCAGTTTGGCGGGGGGTAACTATGGCTACACCTTC | CASSLAGGNYGYTF
TRBJ1-1 | NA | TRBV10-3 | NA | TGTGCCATCGCAAGGGGGAACACTGAAGCTTTCTTT | CAIARGNTEAFF
TRBJ1-1 | NA | TRBV6-6 | NA | TGTGCCACAAAAGGGGTATTCGCTGAAGCTTTCTTT | CATKGVFAEAFF
TRBJ2-3 | NA | TRBV9 | TRBD2 | TGTGCCAGCAGCGGAAGCGGGATGAGCACAGATACGCAGTATTTT | CASSGSGMSTDTQYF
TRBJ1-6 | NA | TRBV19 | TRBD1 | TGTGCCAGTACGGGTCAGGGGGCGCGAAATTCACCCCTCCACTTT | CASTGQGARNSPLHF
TRBJ2-7 | once | TRBV14 | NA | TGTGCCAGCAGCCAAGGCGCCCTCTCCTACGAGCAGTACTTC | CASSQGALSYEQYF
TRBJ2-2 | NA | TRBV4-1 | TRBD1 | TGCGCCAGCAGCCCGTATTCGACAGGGTGGAACGGGGATACCGGGGAGCTGTTTTTT | CASSPYSTGWNGDTGELFF
TRBJ1-2 | NA | TRBV20-1 | NA | TGCAGTGGAGCGATTAACTATGGCTACACCTTC | CSGAINYGYTF
TRBJ2-5 | NA | TRBV30 | TRBD2 | TGTGCCTGGAGTCCATTCGGGCGGGGGGCCCGGGAGACCCAGTACTTC | CAWSPFGRGARETQYF
TRBJ2-7 | few | TRBV5-5 | TRBD2 | TGTGCCAGTCAAGCGGGGTCTGGATACGAGCAGTACTTC | CASQAGSGYEQYF
TRBJ1-2 | NA | TRBV3-1/TRBV3-2 | NA | TGTGCCAGCAGCCTCAACAGGGACTATGGCTACACCTTC | CASSLNRDYGYTF
TRBJ1-2 | NA | TRBV13 | NA | TGTGCCAGCAGCTTCGGGGGGGACACGAACATATATGGCTACACCTTC | CASSFGGDTNIYGYTF
TRBJ2-5 | NA | TRBV29-1 | TRBD1 | TGCAGCGTTGAGACAGGGGGCCAAGAGACCCAGTACTTC | CSVETGGQETQYF
TRBJ1-1 | NA | TRBV10-3 | NA | TGTGCCATCAGTAAGGACAGGAACACTGAAGCTTTCTTT | CAISKDRNTEAFF
TRBJ2-7 | NA | TRBV6-5 | NA | TGTGCCAGCAGTTACTCGAGCCCAGGGCAAGGGTACGAGCAGTACTTC | CASSYSSPGQGYEQYF
TRBJ1-5 | NA | TRBV19 | NA | TGTGCCAGTAGTCAATTGAGGGGGACCCGGGATTATAGCAATCAGCCCCAGCATTTT | CASSQLRGTRDYSNQPQHF
TRBJ2-6 | NA | TRBV5-1 | TRBD1 | TGCGCCAGCAGCCGCCGGACAGGGGTGCAAGGGGCCAACGTCCTGACTTTC | CASSRRTGVQGANVLTF
TRBJ2-1 | once | TRBV5-1 | NA | TGCGCCCGCAGCTTGGATTGGGAGGGGGGGGGCAGGAATGAGCAGTTCTTC | CARSLDWEGGGRNEQFF
TRBJ1-2 | once | TRBV29-1 | NA | TGCAGCGTTGCGGGGGAAGCTAACTATGGCTACACCTTC | CSVAGEANYGYTF
TRBJ2-2 | NA | TRBV7-8 | NA | TGTGCCAGCAGCTTAGACGGGAGTGAGTCCGGGGAGCTGTTTTTT | CASSLDGSESGELFF
TRBJ2-7 | NA | TRBV6-5 | TRBD2 | TGTGCCAGCATGGCCGGGACTAGCGGTGGTAGGGAGCAGTACTTC | CASMAGTSGGREQYF
TRBJ1-4 | once | TRBV5-4 | NA | TGTGCCAGCAGCTTAGCTAATCGGGAAAAACTGTTTTTT | CASSLANREKLFF
TRBJ2-2 | NA | TRBV27 | NA | TGTGCCAGCAGCACAGTGAACACCGGGGAGCTGTTTTTT | CASSTVNTGELFF
TRBJ1-5 | NA | TRBV2 | TRBD1 | TGTGCCAGCAGTGAAGCAGGGGGCTTCAATCAGCCCCAGCATTTT | CASSEAGGFNQPQHF
TRBJ2-1 | NA | TRBV11-2 | TRBD2 | TGTGCCAGCAGCCTAGTAGCGGGGGGCTCCTACAATGAGCAGTTCTTC | CASSLVAGGSYNEQFF
TRBJ1-6 | NA | TRBV9 | TRBD1 | TGTGCCAGCAGCTCCGGGACAGGGAGGCCACCCCTCCACTTT | CASSSGTGRPPLHF
TRBJ1-1 | many | TRBV6-4 | TRBD1 | TGTGCCAGCAGTGCTACCAGAGGACAGGGAAGGAACACTGAAGCTTTCTTT | CASSATRGQGRNTEAFF
TRBJ2-2 | NA | TRBV5-1 | TRBD1 | TGCGCCAGCAGCTTCCAGGGGACAGACACCGGGGAGCTGTTTTTT | CASSFQGTDTGELFF
TRBJ2-3 | NA | TRBV5-4 | TRBD2 | TGTGCCAGCAGCCGCGGGGGTGGGGACGGGGATACGCAGTATTTT | CASSRGGGDGDTQYF
TRBJ1-5 | NA | TRBV5-4 | NA | TGTGCCCAGAGTCCAGGCCCGGGGTGGGATCAGCCCCAGCATTTT | CAQSPGPGWDQPQHF
TRBJ1-3 | NA | TRBV3-1/TRBV3-2 | NA | TGTGCCAGCAGACGAAGACAGTCTTCTGGAAACACCATATATTTT | CASRRRQSSGNTIYF
TRBJ1-1 | NA | TRBV9 | TRBD1 | TGTGCCAGCAGCGTCGGCCCGGACAGGGTGGGAGCTTTCTTT | CASSVGPDRVGAFF
TRBJ1-2 | NA | TRBV10-3 | NA | TGTGCCATCGCGGGTGGTGGCGGGGAGCGCATCCTCTTC | CAIAGGGGERILF
TRBJ1-1 | NA | TRBV6-5 | NA | TGTGCCAGCAAACTAACAGGGATAGGGACTGAAGCTTTCTTT | CASKLTGIGTEAFF
TRBJ1-6 | NA | TRBV9 | NA | TGTGCCAGCAGCTCCCTATCGGGGGGAAGGTCCTATAATTCACCCCTCCACTTT | CASSSLSGGRSYNSPLHF
TRBJ2-2 | NA | TRBV10-3 | TRBD2 | TGTGCCATCAGTACCGGACTAGCGGTGAACACCGGGGAGCTGTTTTTT | CAISTGLAVNTGELFF
TRBJ1-4 | once | TRBV2 | NA | TGTGCCAGCAGGGGGGCGCTTTCTACTAATGAAAAACTGTTTTTT | CASRGALSTNEKLFF
TRBJ2-7 | NA | TRBV5-3 | NA | TGTGCCAGAAGCTTTGAGAGGAGGAGCGGCCCTTGTCGGCCCTACGAGCAGTACTTC | CARSFERRSGPCRPYEQYF
TRBJ1-6 | NA | TRBV19 | TRBD1 | TGTGCCAGTAGTATTGGACAGGCCCATAATTCACCCCTCCACTTT | CASSIGQAHNSPLHF
TRBJ1-2 | NA | TRBV6-5 | NA | TGTGCCAGCATAGCCCGGGAAATTGGTGGCTACACCTTC | CASIAREIGGYTF